The present T cell receptor beta chain was sequenced within a study of blood T cell repertoires in COVID-19. The germline V and J ends were trimmed by 4 bases and 6 bases, with 13 bases remaining between them. Germline V gives CDR1 SGHNT, CDR2 YYREEE (reference sequence). This CDR3 is built from 13 residues. TCRdb's copy holds only in-frame clones and misses some; the assay was immunoSEQ multiplex PCR. The table has about 270,000 clones, 91% seen once. The sequence came from a man aged 35 to 55 who had been exposed to COVID-19. The chain carries TRBV5-4 and TRBJ1-2; D is undetermined. The sample consisted of PBMCs or T cells enriched from blood (not recorded which). In DNA form, the CDR3 reads TGTGCCAGCAGCCTTCGAGGGCCAGATGGCTACACCTTC. It codes for CASSLRGPDGYTF.